What follows describes a single T cell receptor (beta chain). The antigen is not known. At baseline, cycle 4 day 1, and cycle 7 day 1, blood was sampled. The data belong to a study of OX40 agonist ivuxolimab in advanced cancers. Study-wide context: Patients were around 83% male with ages about 20 to 79, mean 60. Eligibility rules accepted prior anti-PD-1, anti-PD-L1 or anti-CTLA-4 therapy, and around 43% had some.

CDR1 and CDR2 from the germline V gene are SGHAT and FQNNGV. This CDR3 contains 12 residues. Germline trimming cut 5 bases from V and 14 bases from J; bases unmatched to any gene: 8. Method: immunoSEQ multiplex PCR; TCRdb's copy keeps in-frame clones and lacks some. This repertoire shows 25,000 to 30,000 clones, 65% to 90% found once; its top ten account for about 15%. Overall study findings and caveats: The study observed clonal expansion of CD4+ and CD8+ blood T cells by week 6 at 0.1 to 3.0 mg/kg.

The genes are TRBV11-2 and TRBJ2-1, with 8 positions matching TRBD1. Source: CD4+ or CD8+ T cells sorted from blood, taken in a trial of the OX40 agonist ivuxolimab. This sequence originates from an adult with an advanced solid tumor such as melanoma, head and neck, liver or kidney cancer. The DNA of the CDR3 is TGTGCCAGCAGCCCCCCGGACAGGGCGGAGTTCTTC. Amino acids: CASSPPDRAEFF.